The source of this T cell receptor beta chain is a study of cytomegalovirus exposure and HLA in healthy donors. Overall study findings and caveats: TCR sequences were mostly rare, though some public TCRs occurred in many donors.

A word on this clone: Its target is unknown.

The study ran its PCR with 60 Vbeta and 13 Jbeta primers. Only in-frame clones appear in the TCRdb table, and some are missing; sequencing was by immunoSEQ multiplex PCR. The profile shows 120,000 to 150,000 clones, roughly 88% of them singletons. Material for sequencing was PBMCs. The receptor's source is a woman in her forties in good health and CMV-seronegative.

In DNA, the CDR3 is TGCAGCTTTGTCGTCGACGGGACCTACGAGCAGTACTTC. The encoded protein is CSFVVDGTYEQYF. The chain recombines TRBV29-1 with TRBJ2-7; a weak D match, TRBD2 (5 bases). This CDR3 comprises 13 residues. V lost 8 bases and J lost 2, with 16 bases in between. Germline-derived CDR1 and CDR2 are SQVTM and ANQGSEA.